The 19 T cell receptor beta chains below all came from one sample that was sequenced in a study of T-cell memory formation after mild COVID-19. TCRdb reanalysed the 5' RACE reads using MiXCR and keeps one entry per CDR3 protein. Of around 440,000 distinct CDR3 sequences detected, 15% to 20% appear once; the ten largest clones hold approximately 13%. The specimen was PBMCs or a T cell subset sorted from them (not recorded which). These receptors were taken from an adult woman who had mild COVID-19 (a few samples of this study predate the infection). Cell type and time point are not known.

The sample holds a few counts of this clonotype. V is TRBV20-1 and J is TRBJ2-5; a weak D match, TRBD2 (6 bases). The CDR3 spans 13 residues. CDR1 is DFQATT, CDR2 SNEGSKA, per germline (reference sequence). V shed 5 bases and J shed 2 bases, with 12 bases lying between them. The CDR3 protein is CSAVRDLQETQYF. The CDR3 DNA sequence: TGCAGTGCTGTCCGGGACTTACAAGAGACCCAGTACTTC.

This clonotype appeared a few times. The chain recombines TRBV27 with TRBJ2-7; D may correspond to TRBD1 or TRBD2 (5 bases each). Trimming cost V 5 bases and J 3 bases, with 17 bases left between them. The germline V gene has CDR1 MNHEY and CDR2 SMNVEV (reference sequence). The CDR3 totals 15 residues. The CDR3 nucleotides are TGTGCCAGCAGTCCGGGACCCAGGAGGAGCTACGAGCAGTACTTC. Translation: CASSPGPRRSYEQYF.

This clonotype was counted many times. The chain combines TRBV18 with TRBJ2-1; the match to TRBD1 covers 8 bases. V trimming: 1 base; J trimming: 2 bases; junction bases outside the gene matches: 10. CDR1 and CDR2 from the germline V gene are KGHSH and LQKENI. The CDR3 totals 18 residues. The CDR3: CASSPLLGQGSTYNEQFF. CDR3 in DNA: TGTGCCAGCTCACCACTGCTCGGACAGGGAAGTACCTACAATGAGCAGTTCTTC.

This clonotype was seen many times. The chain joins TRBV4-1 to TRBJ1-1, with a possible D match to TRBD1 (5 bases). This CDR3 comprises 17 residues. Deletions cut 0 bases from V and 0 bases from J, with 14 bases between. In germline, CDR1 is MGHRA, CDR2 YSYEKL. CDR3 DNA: TGCGCCAGCAGCCAAGAACGTAACAGGCTTATGAACACTGAAGCTTTCTTT. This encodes CASSQERNRLMNTEAFF.

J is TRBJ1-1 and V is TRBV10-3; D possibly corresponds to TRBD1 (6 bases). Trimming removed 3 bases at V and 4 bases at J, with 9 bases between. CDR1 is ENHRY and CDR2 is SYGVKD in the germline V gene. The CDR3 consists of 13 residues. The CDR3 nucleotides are TGTGCCATCAGTGATAAGGGGGGCACTGAAGCTTTCTTT. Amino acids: CAISDKGGTEAFF.

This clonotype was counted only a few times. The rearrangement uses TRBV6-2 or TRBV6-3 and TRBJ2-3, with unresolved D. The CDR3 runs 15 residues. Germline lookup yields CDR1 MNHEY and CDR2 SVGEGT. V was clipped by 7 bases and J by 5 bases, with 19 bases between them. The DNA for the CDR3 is TGTGCCAGCATATCAGCTAGTCCGCTCCAAGATACGCAGTATTTT. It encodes CASISASPLQDTQYF.

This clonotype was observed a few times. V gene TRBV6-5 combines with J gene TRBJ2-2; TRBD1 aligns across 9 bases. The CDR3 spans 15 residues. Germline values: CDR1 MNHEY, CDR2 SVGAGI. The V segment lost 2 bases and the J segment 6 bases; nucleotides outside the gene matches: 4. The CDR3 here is CASSYGTGFAGELFF. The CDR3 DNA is TGTGCCAGCAGTTACGGGACAGGGTTTGCCGGGGAGCTGTTTTTT.

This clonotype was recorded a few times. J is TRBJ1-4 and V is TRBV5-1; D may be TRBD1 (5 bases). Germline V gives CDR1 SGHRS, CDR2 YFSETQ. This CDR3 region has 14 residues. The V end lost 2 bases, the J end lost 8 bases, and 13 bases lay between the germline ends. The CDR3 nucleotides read TGCGCCAGCAGCTTATCCGGGACGGGCGAAAAACTGTTTTTT. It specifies CASSLSGTGEKLFF.

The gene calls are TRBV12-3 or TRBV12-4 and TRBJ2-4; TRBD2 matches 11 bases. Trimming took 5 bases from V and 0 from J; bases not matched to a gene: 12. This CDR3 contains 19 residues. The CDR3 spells CASSGRLAGTLIAKNIQYF. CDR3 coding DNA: TGTGCCAGCAGTGGCAGACTAGCGGGAACTCTTATAGCCAAAAACATTCAGTACTTC.

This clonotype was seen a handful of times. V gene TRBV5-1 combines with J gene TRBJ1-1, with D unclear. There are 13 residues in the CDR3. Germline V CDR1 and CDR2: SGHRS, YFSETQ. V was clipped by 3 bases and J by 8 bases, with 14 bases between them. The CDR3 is CASSYPEAGEAFF. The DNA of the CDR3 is TGCGCCAGCAGCTACCCCGAGGCAGGAGAAGCTTTCTTT. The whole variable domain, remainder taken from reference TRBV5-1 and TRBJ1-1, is KAGVTQTPRYLIKTRGQQVTLSCSPISGHRSVSWYQQTPGQGLQFLFEYFSETQRNKGNFPGRFSGRQFSNSRSEMNVSTLELGDSALYLCASSYPEAGEAFFGQGTRLTVV.

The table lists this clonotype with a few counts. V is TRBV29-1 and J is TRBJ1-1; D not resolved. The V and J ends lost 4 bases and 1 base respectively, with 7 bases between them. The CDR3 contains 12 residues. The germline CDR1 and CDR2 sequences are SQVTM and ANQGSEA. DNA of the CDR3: TGCAGCGTTGGACGGAGGAACACTGAAGCTTTCTTT. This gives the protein CSVGRRNTEAFF.

The CDR3 spells CATSDPGSTYEQYF. CDR3 nucleotides: TGTGCCACCAGTGATCCCGGGTCCACCTACGAGCAGTACTTC. V is TRBV24-1 and J is TRBJ2-7; no reliable D call. Trimming left V 3 bases short and J 2 bases short, with 10 bases between. This CDR3 is built from 14 residues. Germline V gene sequence: CDR1 KGHDR, CDR2 SFDVKD.

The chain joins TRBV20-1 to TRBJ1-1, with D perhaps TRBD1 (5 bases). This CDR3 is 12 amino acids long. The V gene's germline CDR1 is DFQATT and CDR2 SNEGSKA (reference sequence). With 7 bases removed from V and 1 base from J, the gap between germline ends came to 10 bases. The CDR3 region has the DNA TGCAGTGGCGGTCAGGGGAACACTGAAGCTTTCTTT. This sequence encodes CSGGQGNTEAFF.

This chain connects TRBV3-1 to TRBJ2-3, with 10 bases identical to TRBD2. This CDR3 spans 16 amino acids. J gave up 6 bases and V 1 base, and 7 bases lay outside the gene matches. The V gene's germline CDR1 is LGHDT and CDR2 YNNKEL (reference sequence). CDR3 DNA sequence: TGTGCCAGCAGCCAAGGATCTAGCGGGAGACTGGATACGCAGTATTTT. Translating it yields CASSQGSSGRLDTQYF.

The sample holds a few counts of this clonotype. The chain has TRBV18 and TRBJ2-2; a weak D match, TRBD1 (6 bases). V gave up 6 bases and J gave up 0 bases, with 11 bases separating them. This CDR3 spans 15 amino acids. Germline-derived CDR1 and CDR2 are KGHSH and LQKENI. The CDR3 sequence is CASSQDSANTGELFF. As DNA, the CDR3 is TGTGCCAGCTCCCAGGACAGCGCGAACACCGGGGAGCTGTTTTTT.

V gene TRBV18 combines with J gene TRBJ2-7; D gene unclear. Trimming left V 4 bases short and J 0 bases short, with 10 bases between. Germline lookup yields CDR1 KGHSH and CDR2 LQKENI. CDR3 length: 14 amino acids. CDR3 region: CASSLGFSSYEQYF. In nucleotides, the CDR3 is TGTGCCAGCTCACTGGGTTTTAGCTCCTACGAGCAGTACTTC.

CDR3 residues: CATSDLRQGVTGELFF. CDR3 sequence (DNA): TGTGCCACCAGTGATTTGCGGCAGGGGGTCACCGGGGAGCTGTTTTTT. The chain employs TRBV24-1 and TRBJ2-2, with 7 nucleotides matching TRBD1. CDR1 KGHDR and CDR2 SFDVKD come from the germline V gene. V dropped 0 bases and J dropped 4; count of bases not matched to a gene: 4. The CDR3 contains 16 residues.

The CDR3 region is CASSLTAGTENTGELFF. Written as DNA, the CDR3 is TGTGCCAGCAGCTTAACCGCCGGGACAGAGAACACCGGGGAGCTGTTTTTT. This rearrangement joins TRBV11-2 to TRBJ2-2; 7 positions match TRBD1. Germline CDR1 SGHAT, CDR2 FQNNGV. V was pared by 2 bases and J by 1 base, with 7 bases of the junction left unmatched. CDR3 size: 17 residues. The full variable domain, in which reference TRBV11-2 and TRBJ2-2 provide the parts outside the CDR3, is EAGVAQSPRYKIIEKRQSVAFWCNPISGHATLYWYQQILGQGPKLLIQFQNNGVVDDSQLPKDRFSAERLKGVDSTLKIQPAKLEDSAVYLCASSLTAGTENTGELFFGEGSRLTVL.

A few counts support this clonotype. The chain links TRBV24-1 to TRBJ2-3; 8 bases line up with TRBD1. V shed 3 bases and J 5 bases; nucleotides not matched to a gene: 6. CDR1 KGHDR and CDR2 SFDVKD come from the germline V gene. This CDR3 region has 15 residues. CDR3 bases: TGTGCCACCAGTGATCCGAGGACAGGGCTAGATACGCAGTATTTT. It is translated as CATSDPRTGLDTQYF.